This TCR beta chain derives from a study of CD8 T cells in ankylosing spondylitis. Whole-study results and caveats: Made up of roughly 8 highly homologous variants, a TCR beta motif appeared characteristic of ankylosing spondylitis blood. From matched ankylosing spondylitis synovial fluid, disease-linked clones were reportedly recovered at significantly enriched levels.

This CDR3 comprises 13 residues. Germline loops: CDR1 SGHTA, CDR2 FQGNSA. V gave up 5 bases and J gave up 10 bases; unmatched junction bases: 7. Library preparation for TCR beta used quantitative 5'-RACE with molecular barcodes. TCRdb reprocessed the 5' RACE reads with MiXCR, giving one entry per CDR3 protein. Found here are 750,000 to 850,000 distinct CDR3 sequences, 10% to 15% of them singletons; the top ten hold roughly 0.51%. This clonotype has ten or more counts. Its specificity is unknown. What was sequenced was blood, either unsorted or a sorted T cell fraction (not recorded which). This clonotype originated in a male donor with ankylosing spondylitis. V and J are TRBV7-2 and TRBJ1-5, with 8 bases matching TRBD1. CDR3: CASSVDRGGPQHF. The CDR3 DNA reads as TGTGCCAGCAGCGTCGACAGGGGAGGTCCCCAGCATTTT.